There are many counts of the clone carrying this TCR beta chain. Its specificity is unknown. This sample stems from a study of T-cell memory formation after mild COVID-19. Study-wide results and caveats: The authors left the SARS-CoV-2 specificity of second-wave clones peaking on day 37 unconfirmed. For contracting clones, CD4+ ones sat mainly in CM and EM, CD8+ in EMRA. Later expanders leaned CD4+, whereas clones that contracted between day 15 and 85 were balanced CD4/CD8.

Employing constant-segment primers, 5'RACE generated TCR alpha and TCR beta cDNA libraries bearing sample barcodes and UMIs. TCRdb itself ran the 5' RACE reads through MiXCR, one entry per CDR3 protein. The top ten hold roughly 2% of the sample, which has about 130,000 distinct CDR3 sequences, approximately 6.2% seen once. The sample consisted of PBMCs or a T cell subset sorted from them (not recorded which). The origin of this receptor is an adult woman who had mild COVID-19 (a few samples of this study predate the infection). Cell type and time point are not known.

Here the CDR3 DNA reads TGCGCCAGCAGTACGACGCTTATGGAGCAGTTCTTC. Residues: CASSTTLMEQFF. The V gene is TRBV5-1, the J gene TRBJ2-1, with D hard to call. Germline V gene data show CDR1 as SGHRS and CDR2 as YFSETQ. This CDR3 comprises 12 residues. Trimming took off 5 bases at V and 10 bases at J, with 13 bases between the two ends.